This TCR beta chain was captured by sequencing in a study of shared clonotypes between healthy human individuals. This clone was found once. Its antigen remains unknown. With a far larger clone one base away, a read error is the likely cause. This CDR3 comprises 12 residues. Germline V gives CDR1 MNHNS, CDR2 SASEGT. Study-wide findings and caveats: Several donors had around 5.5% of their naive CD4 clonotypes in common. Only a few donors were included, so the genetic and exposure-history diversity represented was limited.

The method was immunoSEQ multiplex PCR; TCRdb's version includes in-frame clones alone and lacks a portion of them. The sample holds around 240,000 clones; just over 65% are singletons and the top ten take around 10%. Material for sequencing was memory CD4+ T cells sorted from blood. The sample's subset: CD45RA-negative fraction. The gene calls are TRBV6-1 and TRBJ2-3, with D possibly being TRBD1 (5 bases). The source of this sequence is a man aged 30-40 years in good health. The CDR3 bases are TGTGCCAGTCGTTGGGGCACAGATATGCAGTATTTT. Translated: CASRWGTDMQYF.